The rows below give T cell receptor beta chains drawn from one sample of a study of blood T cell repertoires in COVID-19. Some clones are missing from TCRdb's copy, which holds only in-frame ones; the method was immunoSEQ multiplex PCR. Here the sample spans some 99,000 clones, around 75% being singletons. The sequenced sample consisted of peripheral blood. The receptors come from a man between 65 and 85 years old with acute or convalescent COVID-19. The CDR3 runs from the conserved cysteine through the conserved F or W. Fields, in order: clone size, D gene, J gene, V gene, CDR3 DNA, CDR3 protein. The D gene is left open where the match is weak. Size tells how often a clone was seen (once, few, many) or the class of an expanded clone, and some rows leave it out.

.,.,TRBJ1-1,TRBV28,TGTGCCAGCAGTTTGGGGGGAGAGGCTTTCTTT,CASSLGGEAFF
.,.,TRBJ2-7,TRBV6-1,TGTGCCAGCAGTGAAGTGCCTAGCCGGTACGAGCAGTACTTC,CASSEVPSRYEQYF
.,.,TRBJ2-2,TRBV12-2,TGTGCAAGTCGCTTAGCGACTAGAATCGGCACCGGGGAGCTGTTTTTT,CASRLATRIGTGELFF
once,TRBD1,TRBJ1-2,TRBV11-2,TGTGCCAGCAGCTTATCAGGGGGGTATAAGAACTATGGCTACACCTTC,CASSLSGGYKNYGYTF
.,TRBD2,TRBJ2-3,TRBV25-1,TGTGCCAGCAGTGGTTATAGCGGGAGTGGGTTCGCAGATACGCAGTATTTT,CASSGYSGSGFADTQYF
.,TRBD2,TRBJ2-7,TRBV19,TGTGCCAGTAGACCTAGCGGGAGGGCCTCCGCCGAGCAGTACTTC,CASRPSGRASAEQYF
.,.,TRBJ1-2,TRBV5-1,TGCGCCAGCAGCTTGGGCGCGGGGGTTGGCTATGGCTACACCTTC,CASSLGAGVGYGYTF
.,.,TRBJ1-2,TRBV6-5,TGTGCCAGCAGAAAGCAGGGGAGCGCGGGTGGCTACACCTTC,CASRKQGSAGGYTF
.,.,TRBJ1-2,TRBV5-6,TGTGCCAGCAGCCCCCCGACAGGTCGTCTTTATGGCTACACCTTC,CASSPPTGRLYGYTF
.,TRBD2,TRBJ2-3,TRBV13,TGTGCCAGCAGCTTAGTATTTGTAGCGGGAGGATATAGCACAGATACGCAGTATTTT,CASSLVFVAGGYSTDTQYF
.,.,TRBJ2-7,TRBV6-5,TGTGCCAGCATATCGCGAGACTACGAGCAGTACTTC,CASISRDYEQYF
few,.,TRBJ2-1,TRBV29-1,TGCAGCGTTGGTGGATTCAGGGATGAGCAGTTCTTC,CSVGGFRDEQFF
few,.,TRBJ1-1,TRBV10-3,TGTGCCATCAGTGACAGGGCAAACACTGAAGCTTTCTTT,CAISDRANTEAFF
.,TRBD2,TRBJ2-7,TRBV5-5,TGTGCCAGCAGCTTGGGTCTAGCGGACTACGAGCAGTACTTC,CASSLGLADYEQYF
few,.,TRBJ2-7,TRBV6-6,TGTGCCAGCAGTTACTCGGGGGCTGCTGGCTACGAGCAGTACTTC,CASSYSGAAGYEQYF
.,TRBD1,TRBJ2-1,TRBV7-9,TGTGCCAGCAGAGCGGACAGGGTGCTTCTGGAAAACAATGAGCAGTTCTTC,CASRADRVLLENNEQFF
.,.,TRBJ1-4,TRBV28,TGTGCCAGCAGTCCGCCCGGGACAATGAGTGAAAAACTGTTTTTT,CASSPPGTMSEKLFF
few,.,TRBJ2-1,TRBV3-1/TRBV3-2,TGTGCCAGCAGCCAAGATGGGAGGAGCTCCTACAATGAGCAGTTCTTC,CASSQDGRSSYNEQFF
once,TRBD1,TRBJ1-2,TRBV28,TGTGCCAGCAGAAACCCGGGACAGGGGGCCACTAACTATGGCTACACCTTC,CASRNPGQGATNYGYTF
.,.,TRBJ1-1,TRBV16,TGTGCCAGCAGCCTATACTCGACAGGTTTTAACACTGAAGCTTTCTTT,CASSLYSTGFNTEAFF
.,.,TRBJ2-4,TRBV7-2,TGTGCCAGCAGCGGACAAGTAGCCAAAAACATTCAGTACTTC,CASSGQVAKNIQYF
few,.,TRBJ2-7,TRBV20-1,TGCAGTGCCGAGAACGAGCAGTACTTC,CSAENEQYF
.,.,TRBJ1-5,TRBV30,TGTGCCTGGGGCGTTTATAGCAATCAGCCCCAGCATTTT,CAWGVYSNQPQHF
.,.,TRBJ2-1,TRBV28,TGTGCCAGCAGGTCTCACCGGGGGTTCGACTACAATGAGCAGTTCTTC,CASRSHRGFDYNEQFF